One T cell receptor beta chain is described in this entry. The V gene end was trimmed by 6 bases and the J gene end by 3 bases; junction bases not matched to a gene: 12. Germline CDR1 is MGHRA and CDR2 is YSYEKL. This CDR3 comprises 16 residues. The entry originates in a study of blood T cell repertoires in COVID-19. Study as a whole: Italy, Spain and the United States were the sources of the convalescent and acute COVID-19 samples. The cDNA or gDNA used as material had been derived from T cells, B-cell-depleted T cells, or PBMCs.

Per the authors' pipeline: Estimation of nucleated cell counts was performed using reference gene primer amplification. Data came from immunoSEQ multiplex PCR; TCRdb stores just in-frame clones and leaves some out. That table furnishes V, J and clone size, whereas the DNA furnished D and trimming. The table has tens of thousands of clones, approximately 90% seen once. J is TRBJ1-1 and V is TRBV4-1; 8 positions match TRBD1. The material sequenced was peripheral blood. The source is a human donor in a cohort sampled during active COVID-19. The CDR3 here is CASREETGAGDTEAFF. The CDR3 DNA reads as TGCGCCAGCAGGGAGGAGACAGGGGCGGGTGACACTGAAGCTTTCTTT.